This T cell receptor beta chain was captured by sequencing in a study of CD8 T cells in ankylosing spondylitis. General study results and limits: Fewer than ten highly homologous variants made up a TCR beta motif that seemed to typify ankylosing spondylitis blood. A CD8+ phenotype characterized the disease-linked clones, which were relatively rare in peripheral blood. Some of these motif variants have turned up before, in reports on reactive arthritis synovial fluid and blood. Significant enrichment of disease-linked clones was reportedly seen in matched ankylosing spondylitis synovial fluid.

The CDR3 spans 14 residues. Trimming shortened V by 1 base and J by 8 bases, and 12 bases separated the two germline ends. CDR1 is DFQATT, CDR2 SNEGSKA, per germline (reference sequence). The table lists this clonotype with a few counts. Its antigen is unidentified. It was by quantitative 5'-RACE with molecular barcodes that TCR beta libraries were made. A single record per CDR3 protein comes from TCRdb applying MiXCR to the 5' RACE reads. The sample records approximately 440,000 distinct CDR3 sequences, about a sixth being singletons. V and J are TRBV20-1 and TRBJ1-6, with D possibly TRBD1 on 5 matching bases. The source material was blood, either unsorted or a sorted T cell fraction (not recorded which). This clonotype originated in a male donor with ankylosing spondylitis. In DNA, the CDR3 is TGCAGTGCTAGAGGGGACTTAGCTTATTCACCCCTCCACTTT. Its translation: CSARGDLAYSPLHF.